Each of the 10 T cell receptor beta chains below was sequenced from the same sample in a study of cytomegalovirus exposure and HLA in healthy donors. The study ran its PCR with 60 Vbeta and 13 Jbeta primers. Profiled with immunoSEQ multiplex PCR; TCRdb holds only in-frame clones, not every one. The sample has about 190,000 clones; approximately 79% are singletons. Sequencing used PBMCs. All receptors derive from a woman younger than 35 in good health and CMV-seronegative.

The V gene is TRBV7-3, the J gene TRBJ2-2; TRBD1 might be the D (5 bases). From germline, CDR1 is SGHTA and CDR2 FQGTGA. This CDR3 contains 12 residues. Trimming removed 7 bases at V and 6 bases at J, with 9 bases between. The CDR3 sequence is CASNQGAGELFF. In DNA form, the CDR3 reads TGTGCCAGCAACCAGGGCGCCGGGGAGCTGTTTTTT.

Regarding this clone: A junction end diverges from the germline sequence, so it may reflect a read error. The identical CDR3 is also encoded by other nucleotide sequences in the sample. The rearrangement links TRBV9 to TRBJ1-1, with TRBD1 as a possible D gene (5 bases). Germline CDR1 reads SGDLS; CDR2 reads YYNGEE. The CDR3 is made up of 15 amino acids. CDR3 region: CASSPTDSPGTEAFF. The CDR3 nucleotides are TGTGCCAGCAGCCCGACCGACAGTCCCGGCACTGAGGCTTTCTTT.

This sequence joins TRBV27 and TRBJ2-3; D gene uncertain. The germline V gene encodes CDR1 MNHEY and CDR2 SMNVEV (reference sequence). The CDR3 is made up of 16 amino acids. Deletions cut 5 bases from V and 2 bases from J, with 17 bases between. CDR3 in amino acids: CASSPRVTPSTDTQYF. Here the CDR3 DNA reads TGTGCCAGCAGTCCGCGCGTTACCCCTTCCACAGATACGCAGTATTTT.

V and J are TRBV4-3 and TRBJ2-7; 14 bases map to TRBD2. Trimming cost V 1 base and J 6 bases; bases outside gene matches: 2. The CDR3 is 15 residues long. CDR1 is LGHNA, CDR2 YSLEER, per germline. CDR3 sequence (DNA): TGCGCCAGCAGCCAAGGACTAGCGGGAGGGGGCGAGCAGTACTTC. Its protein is CASSQGLAGGGEQYF.

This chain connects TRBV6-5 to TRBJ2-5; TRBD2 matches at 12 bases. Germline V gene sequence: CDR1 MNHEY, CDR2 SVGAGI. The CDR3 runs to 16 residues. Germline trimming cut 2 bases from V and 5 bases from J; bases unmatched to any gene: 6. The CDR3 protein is CASSYLAGGPGETQYF. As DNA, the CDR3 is TGTGCCAGCAGTTACCTAGCGGGGGGGCCGGGGGAGACCCAGTACTTC.

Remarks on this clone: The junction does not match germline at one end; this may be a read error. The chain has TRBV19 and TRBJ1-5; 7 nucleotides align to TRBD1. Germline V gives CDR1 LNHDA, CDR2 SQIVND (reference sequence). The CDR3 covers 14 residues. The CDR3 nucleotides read TGTGCCAGTAGTGTAGACAGGGCCGCTCAGCCCCAGCATTTT. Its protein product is CASSVDRAAQPQHF.

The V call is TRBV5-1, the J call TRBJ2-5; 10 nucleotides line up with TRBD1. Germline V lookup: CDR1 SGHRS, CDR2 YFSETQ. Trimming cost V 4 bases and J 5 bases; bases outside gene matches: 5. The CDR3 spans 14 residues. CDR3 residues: CASSRGTGDETQYF. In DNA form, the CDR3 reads TGCGCCAGCAGCCGCGGGACAGGGGACGAGACCCAGTACTTC.

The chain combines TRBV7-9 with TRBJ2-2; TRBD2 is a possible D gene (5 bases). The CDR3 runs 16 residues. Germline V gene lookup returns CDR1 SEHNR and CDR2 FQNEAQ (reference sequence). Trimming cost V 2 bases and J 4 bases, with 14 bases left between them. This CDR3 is CASSLSFLAITGELFF. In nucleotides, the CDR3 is TGTGCCAGCAGCTTAAGTTTTCTAGCAATCACCGGGGAGCTGTTTTTT.

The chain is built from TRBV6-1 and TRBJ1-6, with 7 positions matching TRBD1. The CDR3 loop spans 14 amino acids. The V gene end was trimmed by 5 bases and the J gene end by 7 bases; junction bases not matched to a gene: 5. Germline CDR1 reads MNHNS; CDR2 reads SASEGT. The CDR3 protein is CASSMGQQNSPLHF. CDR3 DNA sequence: TGTGCCAGCAGTATGGGACAGCAAAATTCACCCCTCCACTTT.

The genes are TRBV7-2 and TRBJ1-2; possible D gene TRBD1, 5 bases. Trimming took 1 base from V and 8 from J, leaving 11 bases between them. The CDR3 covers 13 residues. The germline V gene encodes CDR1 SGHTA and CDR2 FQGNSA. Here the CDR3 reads CASSLVTPGGYTF. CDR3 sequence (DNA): TGTGCCAGCAGCTTAGTTACGCCAGGGGGCTACACCTTC.